This is a list of T cell receptor beta chains from one sample in a study of HIV-infected patients and healthy controls. TCRdb fed the 5' RACE reads into MiXCR, producing one record per CDR3 protein. The sample has thousands of distinct CDR3 sequences; around 7% are singletons. Sample: blood, taken during antiretroviral therapy. These TCRs come from an adult with HIV infection. Both conserved end residues are part of each CDR3. D genes are given only for firm matches. A row's size may be missing; if present it is once, few, many or a size class.

clone size: many; D gene: -; V gene: TRBV7-2; J gene: TRBJ2-7; CDR3 DNA: TGTGCCAGCAGTTGGGCGGGGGCTTGGGAGCAGTACTTC; CDR3 protein: CASSWAGAWEQYF
clone size: medium-sized; D gene: -; V gene: TRBV29-1; J gene: TRBJ2-1; CDR3 DNA: TGCAGCGTTGAAGATCATTGGGGAAATGAGCAGTTCTTC; CDR3 protein: CSVEDHWGNEQFF
clone size: many; D gene: -; V gene: TRBV12-3/TRBV12-4; J gene: TRBJ1-1; CDR3 DNA: TGTGCCAGCAGCGTTACAGCGAAGAACACTGAAGCTTTCTTT; CDR3 protein: CASSVTAKNTEAFF
clone size: many; D gene: -; V gene: TRBV19; J gene: TRBJ2-1; CDR3 DNA: TGTGCCAGTAGTATTCCATTGACAGGTGTGGATGAGCAGTTCTTC; CDR3 protein: CASSIPLTGVDEQFF
clone size: many; D gene: TRBD2; V gene: TRBV9; J gene: TRBJ2-3; CDR3 DNA: TGTGCCAGCAGCTTAGGGACTAGCGGGAGTGGAGATACGCAGTATTTT; CDR3 protein: CASSLGTSGSGDTQYF
clone size: medium-sized; D gene: -; V gene: TRBV28; J gene: TRBJ2-3; CDR3 DNA: TGTGCCAGCGGGACGCAGGGTATGGGGACAGATACGCAGTATTTT; CDR3 protein: CASGTQGMGTDTQYF
clone size: many; D gene: -; V gene: TRBV12-3/TRBV12-4; J gene: TRBJ2-2; CDR3 DNA: TGTGCCAGCAGCCCCGGACTAGGGGAGCTGTTTTTT; CDR3 protein: CASSPGLGELFF
clone size: hyperexpanded; D gene: TRBD2; V gene: TRBV27; J gene: TRBJ2-1; CDR3 DNA: TGTGCCAGCAGTTTTACTAGCGGGAGTCCCCAGGATGAGCAGTTCTTC; CDR3 protein: CASSFTSGSPQDEQFF
clone size: -; D gene: -; V gene: TRBV20-1; J gene: TRBJ2-3; CDR3 DNA: TGCAGTGCTAGAGATCCCCAAAGCACAGATACGCAGTATTTT; CDR3 protein: CSARDPQSTDTQYF
clone size: medium-sized; D gene: TRBD2; V gene: TRBV7-9; J gene: TRBJ2-3; CDR3 DNA: TGTGCCAGCAGCCCGACAAAACTAGCGAAAGGTTTTACTAGCACAGATACGCAGTATTTT; CDR3 protein: CASSPTKLAKGFTSTDTQYF
clone size: medium-sized; D gene: -; V gene: TRBV9; J gene: TRBJ2-3; CDR3 DNA: TGTGCCAGCAGCGTTCAGGGCCACTCCCCCACAGATACGCAGTATTTT; CDR3 protein: CASSVQGHSPTDTQYF
clone size: medium-sized; D gene: TRBD2; V gene: TRBV11-2; J gene: TRBJ2-2; CDR3 DNA: TGTGCCAGCAGCTTATCGTGGCTAGCGGGGAACACCGGGGAGCTGTTTTTT; CDR3 protein: CASSLSWLAGNTGELFF
clone size: many; D gene: -; V gene: TRBV5-1; J gene: TRBJ1-1; CDR3 DNA: TGCGCCAGCAGCTTGACTTACCTGGGGCTGAACACTGAAGCTTTCTTT; CDR3 protein: CASSLTYLGLNTEAFF
clone size: medium-sized; D gene: -; V gene: TRBV7-9; J gene: TRBJ2-5; CDR3 DNA: TGTGCCAGCAGCCAGACAGGCCAAGAGACCCAGTACTTC; CDR3 protein: CASSQTGQETQYF
clone size: many; D gene: -; V gene: TRBV5-1; J gene: TRBJ2-3; CDR3 DNA: TGCGCCAGCGAGGCGACGGGGGGCTATGGCGGCACAGATACGCAGTATTTT; CDR3 protein: CASEATGGYGGTDTQYF
clone size: -; D gene: TRBD1; V gene: TRBV5-1; J gene: TRBJ2-7; CDR3 DNA: TGCGCCAGCAGCCAAGACCGGGACAGGGGGGTGTACGAGCAGTACTTC; CDR3 protein: CASSQDRDRGVYEQYF
clone size: -; D gene: TRBD1; V gene: TRBV7-9; J gene: TRBJ2-7; CDR3 DNA: TGTGCCAGCAGCTCCGGACAGGGACCCCCCTACGAGCAGTACTTC; CDR3 protein: CASSSGQGPPYEQYF
clone size: few; D gene: TRBD2; V gene: TRBV12-3/TRBV12-4; J gene: TRBJ2-1; CDR3 DNA: TGTGCCAGCAGTTTATCCGCGGGAGCGTACAATGAGCAGTTCTTC; CDR3 protein: CASSLSAGAYNEQFF
clone size: -; D gene: -; V gene: TRBV28; J gene: TRBJ2-5; CDR3 DNA: TGTGCCAGTAAAATAAGCAGGGGGGTAGAGACCCAGTACTTC; CDR3 protein: CASKISRGVETQYF
clone size: -; D gene: -; V gene: TRBV27; J gene: TRBJ2-1; CDR3 DNA: TGTGCCAGCATACCCTCCTCGAGCTCCTACAATGAGCAGTTCTTC; CDR3 protein: CASIPSSSSYNEQFF
clone size: many; D gene: -; V gene: TRBV5-4; J gene: TRBJ2-1; CDR3 DNA: TGTGCCAGCAGCCTCGACAGGAGCTCCTACAATGAGCAGTTCTTC; CDR3 protein: CASSLDRSSYNEQFF
clone size: medium-sized; D gene: -; V gene: TRBV5-1; J gene: TRBJ2-7; CDR3 DNA: TGCGCCAGCAGCGACGGACGGATTTCCTACGAGCAGTACTTC; CDR3 protein: CASSDGRISYEQYF
clone size: medium-sized; D gene: -; V gene: TRBV13; J gene: TRBJ2-3; CDR3 DNA: TGTGCCAGCAGCTTAGCCGGGGGAGATACGCAGTATTTT; CDR3 protein: CASSLAGGDTQYF
clone size: -; D gene: TRBD2; V gene: TRBV12-3/TRBV12-4; J gene: TRBJ2-1; CDR3 DNA: TGTGCCAGCAGTCCCCCCAGCGGGGGACCCAACAATGAGCAGTTCTTC; CDR3 protein: CASSPPSGGPNNEQFF
clone size: few; D gene: TRBD1; V gene: TRBV19; J gene: TRBJ2-7; CDR3 DNA: TGTGCCAGTAGTCCGTCAGGGGGCGGCACGCAGTACTTC; CDR3 protein: CASSPSGGGTQYF
clone size: medium-sized; D gene: -; V gene: TRBV20-1; J gene: TRBJ2-3; CDR3 DNA: TGCAGTGCTAGAGATTGGGGGCGGGATACGCAGTATTTT; CDR3 protein: CSARDWGRDTQYF
clone size: medium-sized; D gene: TRBD1; V gene: TRBV6-5; J gene: TRBJ1-1; CDR3 DNA: TGTGCCAGCAGACCCGGACAGGGTAGGACTGAAGCTTTCTTT; CDR3 protein: CASRPGQGRTEAFF
clone size: many; D gene: -; V gene: TRBV6-6; J gene: TRBJ2-7; CDR3 DNA: TGTGCCAGCAGTTACTCGCCGTCTTGGGGAGTCGGCTACGAGCAGTACTTC; CDR3 protein: CASSYSPSWGVGYEQYF
clone size: few; D gene: TRBD2; V gene: TRBV7-8; J gene: TRBJ2-2; CDR3 DNA: TGTGCCAGCAGCTGGGGGGGTCTAGGGACTACCGGGGAGCTGTTTTTT; CDR3 protein: CASSWGGLGTTGELFF
clone size: medium-sized; D gene: -; V gene: TRBV7-9; J gene: TRBJ1-1; CDR3 DNA: TGTGCCAGCAGCTTATCCGGTGAAGCTTTCTTT; CDR3 protein: CASSLSGEAFF
clone size: -; D gene: -; V gene: TRBV6-5; J gene: TRBJ2-4; CDR3 DNA: TGTGCCAGCAGTTACTCGAAACAACTAGCCAAAAACATTCAGTACTTC; CDR3 protein: CASSYSKQLAKNIQYF
clone size: medium-sized; D gene: TRBD1; V gene: TRBV5-6; J gene: TRBJ1-6; CDR3 DNA: TGTGCCAGTCGACAGGGGGCGAATTCACCCCTCCACTTT; CDR3 protein: CASRQGANSPLHF
clone size: many; D gene: TRBD1; V gene: TRBV7-6; J gene: TRBJ2-7; CDR3 DNA: TGTGCCAGCAGCTTAGCCACAGGGGGCCTGACCTACGAGCAGTACTTC; CDR3 protein: CASSLATGGLTYEQYF
clone size: medium-sized; D gene: -; V gene: TRBV27; J gene: TRBJ2-7; CDR3 DNA: TGTGCCAGCGGCCTGGCCTTCTACGAGCAGTACTTC; CDR3 protein: CASGLAFYEQYF
clone size: many; D gene: -; V gene: TRBV10-3; J gene: TRBJ1-5; CDR3 DNA: TGTGCCATCAGTGAAGGGCCCTCTTGGGGAAATAGCAATCAGCCCCAGCATTTT; CDR3 protein: CAISEGPSWGNSNQPQHF
clone size: few; D gene: -; V gene: TRBV7-2; J gene: TRBJ2-5; CDR3 DNA: TGTGCCAGCAGCTTAGTGGGTGAGACCCAGTACTTC; CDR3 protein: CASSLVGETQYF
clone size: many; D gene: TRBD1; V gene: TRBV25-1; J gene: TRBJ1-6; CDR3 DNA: TGTGCCAGCAACACAGGGGGCTATAATTCACCCCTCCACTTT; CDR3 protein: CASNTGGYNSPLHF